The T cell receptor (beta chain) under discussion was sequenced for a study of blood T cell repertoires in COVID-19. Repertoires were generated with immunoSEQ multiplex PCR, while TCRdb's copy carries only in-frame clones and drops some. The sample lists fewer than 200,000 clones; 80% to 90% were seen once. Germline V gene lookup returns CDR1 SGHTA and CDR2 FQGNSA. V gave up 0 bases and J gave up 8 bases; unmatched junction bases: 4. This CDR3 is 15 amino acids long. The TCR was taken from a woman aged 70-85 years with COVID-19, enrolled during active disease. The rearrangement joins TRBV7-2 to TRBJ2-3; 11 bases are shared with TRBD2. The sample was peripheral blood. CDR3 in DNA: TGTGCCAGCAGCTTAGCGGGCGGGACTAGCGGTACGCAGTATTTT. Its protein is CASSLAGGTSGTQYF.